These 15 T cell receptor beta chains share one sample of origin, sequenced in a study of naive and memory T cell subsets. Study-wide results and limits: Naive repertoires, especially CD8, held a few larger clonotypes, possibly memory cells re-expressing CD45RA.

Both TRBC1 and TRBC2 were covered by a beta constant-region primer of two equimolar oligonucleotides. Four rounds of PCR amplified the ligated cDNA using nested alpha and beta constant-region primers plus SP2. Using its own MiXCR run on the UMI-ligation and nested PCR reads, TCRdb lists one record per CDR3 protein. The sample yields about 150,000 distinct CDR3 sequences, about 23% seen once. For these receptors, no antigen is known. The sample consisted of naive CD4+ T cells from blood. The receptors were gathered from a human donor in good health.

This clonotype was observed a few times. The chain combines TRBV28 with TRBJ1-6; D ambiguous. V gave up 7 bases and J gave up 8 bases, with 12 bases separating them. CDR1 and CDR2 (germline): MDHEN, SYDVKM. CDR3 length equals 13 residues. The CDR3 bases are TGTGCCAGCAATTGGCCTGGGGATTCACCCCTCCACTTT. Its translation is CASNWPGDSPLHF.

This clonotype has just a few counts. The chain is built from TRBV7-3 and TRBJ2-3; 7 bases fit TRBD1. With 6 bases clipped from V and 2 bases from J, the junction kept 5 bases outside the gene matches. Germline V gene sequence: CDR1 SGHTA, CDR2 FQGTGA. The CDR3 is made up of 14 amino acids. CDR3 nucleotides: TGTGCCAGCAGTCAACAGGGGTACACAGATACGCAGTATTTT. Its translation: CASSQQGYTDTQYF.

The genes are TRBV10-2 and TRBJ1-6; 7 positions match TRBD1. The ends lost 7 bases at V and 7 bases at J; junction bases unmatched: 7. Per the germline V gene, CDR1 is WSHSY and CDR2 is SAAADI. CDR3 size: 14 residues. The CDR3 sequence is CASKEGATNSPLHF. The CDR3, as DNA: TGCGCCAGCAAGGAGGGGGCTACGAATTCACCCCTCCACTTT.

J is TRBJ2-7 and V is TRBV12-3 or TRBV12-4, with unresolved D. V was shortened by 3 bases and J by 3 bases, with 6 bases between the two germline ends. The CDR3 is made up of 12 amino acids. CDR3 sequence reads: CASSLYRYEQYF. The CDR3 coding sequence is TGTGCCAGCAGTTTGTATCGCTACGAGCAGTACTTC.

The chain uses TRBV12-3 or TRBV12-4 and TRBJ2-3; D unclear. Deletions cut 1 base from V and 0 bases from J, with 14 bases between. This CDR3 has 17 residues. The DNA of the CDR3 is TGTGCCAGCAGTTTAGGCAGACGTATACGAAGCACAGATACGCAGTATTTT. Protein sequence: CASSLGRRIRSTDTQYF.

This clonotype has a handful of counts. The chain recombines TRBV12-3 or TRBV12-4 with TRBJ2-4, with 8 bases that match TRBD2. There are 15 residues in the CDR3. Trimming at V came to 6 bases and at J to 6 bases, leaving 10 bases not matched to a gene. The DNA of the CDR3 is TGTGCCAGCAGCCCCGCGGGGGGCTGGGGAAACATTCAGTACTTC. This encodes CASSPAGGWGNIQYF.

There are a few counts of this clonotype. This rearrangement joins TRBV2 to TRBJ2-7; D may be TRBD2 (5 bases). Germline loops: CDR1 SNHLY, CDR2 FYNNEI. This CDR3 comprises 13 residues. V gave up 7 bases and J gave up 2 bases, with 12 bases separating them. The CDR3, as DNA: TGTGCCAGCACTCGGGGATTGACCTACGAGCAGTACTTC. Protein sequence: CASTRGLTYEQYF.

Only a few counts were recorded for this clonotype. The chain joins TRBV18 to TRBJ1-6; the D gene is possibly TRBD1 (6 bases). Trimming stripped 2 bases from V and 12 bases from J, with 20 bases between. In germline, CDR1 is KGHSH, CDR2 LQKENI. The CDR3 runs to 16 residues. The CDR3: CASSPSPGQTLGPLHF. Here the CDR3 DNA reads TGTGCCAGCTCACCATCTCCGGGACAAACTTTGGGACCCCTCCACTTT.

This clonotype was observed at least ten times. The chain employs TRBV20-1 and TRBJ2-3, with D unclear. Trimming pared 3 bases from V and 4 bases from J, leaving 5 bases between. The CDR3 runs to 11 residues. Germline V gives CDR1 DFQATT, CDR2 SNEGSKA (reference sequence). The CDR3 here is CSARSADTQYF. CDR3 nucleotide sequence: TGCAGTGCTAGGAGTGCAGATACGCAGTATTTT.

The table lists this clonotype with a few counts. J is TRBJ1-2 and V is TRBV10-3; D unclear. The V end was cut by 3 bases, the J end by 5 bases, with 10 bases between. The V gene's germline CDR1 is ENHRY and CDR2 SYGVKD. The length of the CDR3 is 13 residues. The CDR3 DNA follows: TGTGCCATCAGTGAAGCCCGGTTATATGGCTACACCTTC. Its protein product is CAISEARLYGYTF.

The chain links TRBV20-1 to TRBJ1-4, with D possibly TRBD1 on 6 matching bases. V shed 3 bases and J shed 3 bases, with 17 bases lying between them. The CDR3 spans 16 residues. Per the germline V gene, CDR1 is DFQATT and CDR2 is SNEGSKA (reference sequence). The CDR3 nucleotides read TGCAGTGCTAGGCGCCTGGGGGGCATCTCTAATGAAAAACTGTTTTTT. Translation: CSARRLGGISNEKLFF.

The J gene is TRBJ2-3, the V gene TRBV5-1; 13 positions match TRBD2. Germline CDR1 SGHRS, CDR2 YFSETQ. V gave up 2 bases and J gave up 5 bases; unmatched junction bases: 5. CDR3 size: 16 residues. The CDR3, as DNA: TGCGCCAGCAGCTTTACTAGCGGGAGGGTACGAGATACGCAGTATTTT. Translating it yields CASSFTSGRVRDTQYF.

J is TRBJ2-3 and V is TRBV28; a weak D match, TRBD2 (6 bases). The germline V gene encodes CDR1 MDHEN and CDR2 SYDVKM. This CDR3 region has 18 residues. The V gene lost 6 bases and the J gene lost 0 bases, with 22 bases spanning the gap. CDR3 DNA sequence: TGTGCCAGCAGCCTGGGAGGTAGCGGATTGCATAGCACAGATACGCAGTATTTT. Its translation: CASSLGGSGLHSTDTQYF.

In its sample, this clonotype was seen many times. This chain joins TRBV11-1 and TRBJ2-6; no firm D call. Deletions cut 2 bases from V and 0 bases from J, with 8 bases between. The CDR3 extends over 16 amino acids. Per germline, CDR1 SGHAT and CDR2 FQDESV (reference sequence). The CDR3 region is CASSLFWTSGANVLTF. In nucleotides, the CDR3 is TGTGCCAGCAGCTTATTCTGGACCTCTGGGGCCAACGTCCTGACTTTC.

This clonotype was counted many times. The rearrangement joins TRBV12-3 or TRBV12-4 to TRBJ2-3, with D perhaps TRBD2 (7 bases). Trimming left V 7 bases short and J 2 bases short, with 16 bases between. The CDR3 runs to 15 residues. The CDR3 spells CASTQGGGPTDTQYF. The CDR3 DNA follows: TGTGCCAGCACCCAAGGGGGGGGACCCACAGATACGCAGTATTTT.